The present T cell receptor beta chain was sequenced within a study of T-cell memory formation after mild COVID-19. This clonotype was observed a few times. CDR3 size: 15 residues. Germline lookup yields CDR1 MNHEY and CDR2 SVGEGT. The trim removed 5 bases at V and 2 bases at J, leaving 6 bases unmatched. TCRdb fed the 5' RACE reads into MiXCR, producing one record per CDR3 protein. The table has 400,000 to 450,000 distinct CDR3 sequences, 18% seen once. This TCR derives from a man between 18 and 29 years old who had mild COVID-19 (a few samples of this study predate the infection). Cell type and time point are not known. The chain has TRBV6-2 or TRBV6-3 and TRBJ2-1, with 7 nucleotides matching TRBD1. Sample: PBMCs or a T cell subset sorted from them (not recorded which). CDR3 bases: TGTGCCAGCAGTGACCGACAGGGAACCTACAATGAGCAGTTCTTC. Translated, it gives CASSDRQGTYNEQFF.